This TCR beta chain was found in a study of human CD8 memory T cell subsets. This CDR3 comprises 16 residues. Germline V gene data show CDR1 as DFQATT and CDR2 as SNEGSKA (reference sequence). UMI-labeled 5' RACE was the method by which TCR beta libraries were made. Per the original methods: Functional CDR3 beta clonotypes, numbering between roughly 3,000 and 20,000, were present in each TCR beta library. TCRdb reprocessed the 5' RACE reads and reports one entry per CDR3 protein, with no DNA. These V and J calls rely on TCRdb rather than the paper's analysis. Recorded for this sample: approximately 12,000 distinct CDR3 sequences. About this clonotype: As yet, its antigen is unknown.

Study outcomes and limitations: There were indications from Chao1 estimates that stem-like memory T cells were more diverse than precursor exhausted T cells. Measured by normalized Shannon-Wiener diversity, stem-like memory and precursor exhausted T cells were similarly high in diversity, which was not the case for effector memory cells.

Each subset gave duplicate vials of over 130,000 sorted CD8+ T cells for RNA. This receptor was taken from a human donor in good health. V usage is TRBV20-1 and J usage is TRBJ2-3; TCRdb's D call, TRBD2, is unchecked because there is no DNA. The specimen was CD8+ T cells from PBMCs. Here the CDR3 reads CSARGEAGVYTDTQYF.